The following is a T cell receptor beta chain sequence with its context. The antigen remains undetermined. The CDR3 has 16 amino acids. V gave up 4 bases and J gave up 0 bases, with 12 bases separating them. The data stem from a study of T cell repertoires in cytomegalovirus infection. Study context: Well-studied HLA-B-restricted CMV epitopes were used in the study alongside recently identified HLA-C-restricted ones.

One entry per CDR3 protein results from TCRdb running MiXCR on the reads. The sample shows about 160,000 distinct CDR3 sequences, about a fifth of them seen only once. The specimen comprised CD8+ T cells from cultured PBMCs, sampled from culture after CMV antigen stimulation. The V call is TRBV12-3 or TRBV12-4, the J call TRBJ1-4; a possible D gene is TRBD1 (5 bases). This receptor was identified in a human donor in good health (CMV status not recorded). Some clones in this sample may be carry-over from other donors' samples. The CDR3 region has the DNA TGTGCCAGCAGTTCATACAGGAATGCAACTAATGAAAAACTGTTTTTT. Encoded protein: CASSSYRNATNEKLFF.